Listed below are T cell receptor beta chains from one sample, sequenced in a study of T cells in tuberculosis. Sequencing used immunoSEQ multiplex PCR; TCRdb keeps in-frame clones, though not all of them. The sample yields some 6,000 clones, 95% to 98% seen once. The sample here was PBMCs, taken at tuberculosis diagnosis. These receptors originate from an adult with tuberculosis. The CDR3 runs from the conserved cysteine through the conserved F or W.

v_call: TRBV27
cdr3_aa: CASSLVGGGTEKLFF

v_call: TRBV2
cdr3_aa: CASALLAGLYNEQFF

v_call: TRBV9
cdr3_aa: CASSARDRETQYF

v_call: TRBV14
cdr3_aa: CASSQDEGWDTEAFF

v_call: TRBV30
cdr3_aa: CAWSGDRFEAFF

v_call: TRBV19
cdr3_aa: CASSLTSGTPNTEAFF

v_call: TRBV9
cdr3_aa: CASSVEEQTNYGYTF

v_call: TRBV7-3
cdr3_aa: CASTQSVGGNEQFF

v_call: TRBV20-1
cdr3_aa: CSARAEGTQYF

v_call: TRBV6-5
cdr3_aa: CASSALTGGGYTF

v_call: TRBV11-3
cdr3_aa: CASSSRDIHTDTQYF

v_call: TRBV7-9
cdr3_aa: CASSLDRDEQYF

v_call: TRBV2
cdr3_aa: CASSLRDEQYF

v_call: TRBV5-6
cdr3_aa: CASSSSGRYQETQYF

v_call: TRBV5-1
cdr3_aa: CASSLAAFRGASPLHF

v_call: TRBV7-3
cdr3_aa: CASSLLNRPLPQHF

v_call: TRBV19
cdr3_aa: CASSVAGRRTGELFF

v_call: TRBV5-6
cdr3_aa: CASSPGGYGYTF

v_call: TRBV19
cdr3_aa: CASSIVGAGTDTQYF

v_call: TRBV2
cdr3_aa: CASTTGQGEQETQYF

v_call: TRBV7-9
cdr3_aa: CASSLGLAGVDTQYF

v_call: TRBV11-2
cdr3_aa: CATSPRKLRGDTIYF

v_call: TRBV4-1
cdr3_aa: CASSQESGVSQQPQHF

v_call: TRBV2
cdr3_aa: CASRPDRVYSNQPQHF

v_call: TRBV4-1
cdr3_aa: CASSRETGRHEQYF

v_call: TRBV11-3
cdr3_aa: CASSFGQGPQETQYF

v_call: TRBV6-4
cdr3_aa: CASSDGLAGWNEQFF

v_call: TRBV7-9
cdr3_aa: CACPGLAGYNEQFF

v_call: TRBV25-1
cdr3_aa: CASSEYFQLTTGVDEQFF

v_call: TRBV7-8
cdr3_aa: CASSLDREGGYTF

v_call: TRBV2
cdr3_aa: CASSPEGQETQYF

v_call: TRBV7-3
cdr3_aa: CASSPTGNTEAFF

v_call: TRBV5-4
cdr3_aa: CAITTGVSNTGELFF

v_call: TRBV6-1
cdr3_aa: CASSPRTIGEQFF

v_call: TRBV25-1
cdr3_aa: CASRGAGTIYF

v_call: TRBV2
cdr3_aa: CASSGTSGTDTQYF

v_call: TRBV11-2
cdr3_aa: CASSPRQGQNTEAFF

v_call: TRBV30
cdr3_aa: CAWSVGEGTQYF

v_call: TRBV19
cdr3_aa: CASTFKPGMGLAGVNEQFF

v_call: TRBV7-6
cdr3_aa: CASSSPGAGSEAFF